This T cell receptor beta chain was sequenced during a study of cytomegalovirus exposure and HLA in healthy donors. It was with 60 Vbeta and 13 Jbeta primers that the PCR ran. Profiled with immunoSEQ multiplex PCR; TCRdb holds only in-frame clones, not every one. The sample yields about 190,000 clones, roughly 77% seen once. The CDR3 consists of 14 residues. Trimming took off 0 bases at V and 2 bases at J, with 8 bases between the two ends. The germline V gene has CDR1 KGHSH and CDR2 LQKENI. Study findings and constraints: Reports indicated that the classifier achieved high specificity and sensitivity in diagnosing cytomegalovirus status.

This clone has only one observation. What it recognizes is unknown. The sample was PBMCs. This rearrangement joins TRBV18 to TRBJ2-7; D is unclear. This TCR was sampled from a woman under 40 in good health and CMV-seropositive. The CDR3 coding sequence is TGTGCCAGCTCACCACCGGCGGTCCCCTACGAGCAGTACTTC. Its translation: CASSPPAVPYEQYF.